Listed below are T cell receptor beta chains from one sample, sequenced in a study of blood T cell repertoires in COVID-19. Sequencing used immunoSEQ multiplex PCR; TCRdb keeps in-frame clones, though not all of them. Among roughly 300,000 clones, approximately 85% were seen once, and the ten largest hold about 8.6%. The sequencing input was peripheral blood. These receptor sequences come from a man between 18 and 35 years old with active or convalescent COVID-19. The CDR3 runs from the conserved cysteine through the conserved F or W. The order of the fields is CDR3 protein, CDR3 DNA, J gene, clone size, V gene, D gene. The D gene is left open where the match is weak. Rows give clone size only sometimes, using once, few, many, or a class for an expanded clone.

CASSAGTSGGVYEQYF	TGTGCCAGCAGTGCCGGGACTAGCGGGGGGGTCTACGAGCAGTACTTC	TRBJ2-7	-	TRBV2	TRBD2
CASNPRTSLGETQYF	TGTGCCAGCAACCCTCGGACTTCGTTAGGAGAGACCCAGTACTTC	TRBJ2-5	-	TRBV7-6	-
CASSLQGAHGSPLHF	TGTGCCAGCAGCTTACAGGGGGCGCACGGCTCACCCCTCCACTTT	TRBJ1-6	-	TRBV13	TRBD1
CASSALAWEQYF	TGTGCCAGCAGCGCCCTAGCGTGGGAGCAGTACTTC	TRBJ2-7	-	TRBV11-2	-
CASSLGGSRGNIQYF	TGTGCCAGCAGCTTAGGGGGCTCCAGGGGAAACATTCAGTACTTC	TRBJ2-4	-	TRBV7-2	-
CSASIPDGEKLFF	TGCAGTGCTAGTATCCCAGACGGGGAAAAACTGTTTTTT	TRBJ1-4	-	TRBV20-1	-
CASSQPPGLADHLNTGELFF	TGTGCCAGCAGCCAGCCACCGGGACTAGCGGACCACCTTAACACCGGGGAGCTGTTTTTT	TRBJ2-2	-	TRBV3-1/TRBV3-2	TRBD2
CASSESSGGPDTQYF	TGCGCCAGCAGTGAGTCAAGCGGGGGGCCAGATACGCAGTATTTT	TRBJ2-3	few	TRBV10-1	TRBD2
CATSPGLATDTQYF	TGTGCCACCAGTCCGGGACTAGCGACAGATACGCAGTATTTT	TRBJ2-3	-	TRBV24-1	TRBD2
CASSERPGQRNTEAFF	TGTGCCAGCAGCGAACGACCGGGACAGAGGAACACTGAAGCTTTCTTT	TRBJ1-1	-	TRBV9	TRBD1
CAIKGNLAGATNTGELFF	TGTGCCATTAAGGGGAACCTAGCGGGGGCCACGAACACCGGGGAGCTGTTTTTT	TRBJ2-2	-	TRBV10-3	TRBD2
CASIQTGTTGELFF	TGTGCCAGTATCCAAACAGGGACCACCGGGGAGCTGTTTTTT	TRBJ2-2	-	TRBV19	-
CASSFGRIEAFF	TGTGCCAGCAGCTTCGGGAGGATTGAAGCTTTCTTT	TRBJ1-1	-	TRBV5-6	-
CASSWTDSNQPQHF	TGTGCCAGCAGCTGGACAGATAGCAATCAGCCCCAGCATTTT	TRBJ1-5	-	TRBV7-2	-
CASSFGTVRSGEQFF	TGCGCCAGCAGCTTCGGGACAGTCCGTAGCGGTGAGCAGTTCTTC	TRBJ2-1	once	TRBV5-1	-
CASSPRGGRGYTF	TGTGCCAGCAGCCCGAGAGGGGGCAGAGGCTACACCTTC	TRBJ1-2	once	TRBV3-1/TRBV3-2	TRBD1
CASSFSQNTGELFF	TGTGCCAGCAGCTTTTCACAGAACACCGGGGAGCTGTTTTTT	TRBJ2-2	-	TRBV11-3	-
CASSEPKRPRTEAFF	TGTGCCAGCAGTGAACCGAAAAGACCGCGGACTGAAGCTTTCTTT	TRBJ1-1	-	TRBV25-1	-
CASTPRRDYGYTF	TGTGCCAGCACCCCACGGAGGGACTATGGCTACACCTTC	TRBJ1-2	once	TRBV2	-
CASRAQWGYTF	TGTGCCAGCCGTGCCCAGTGGGGCTACACCTTC	TRBJ1-2	-	TRBV2	-
CASSQVELAGGNEQFF	TGTGCCAGCAGCCAAGTCGAACTAGCGGGGGGGAATGAGCAGTTCTTC	TRBJ2-1	-	TRBV3-1/TRBV3-2	TRBD2
CASSIEEGVFSGNTIYF	TGTGCCAGTAGTATAGAGGAAGGGGTCTTCTCTGGAAACACCATATATTTT	TRBJ1-3	-	TRBV19	-
CASSLDDWRGGPLPGELFF	TGTGCCAGCAGCTTAGATGATTGGCGGGGGGGACCCCTCCCCGGGGAGCTGTTTTTT	TRBJ2-2	-	TRBV11-3	TRBD2
CASSPQTAAGNEQFF	TGTGCCAGCAGCCCACAGACCGCTGCGGGCAATGAGCAGTTCTTC	TRBJ2-1	-	TRBV7-9	-
CASSLNRVGNEKLFF	TGTGCCAGCAGCCTGAACAGGGTGGGGAATGAAAAACTGTTTTTT	TRBJ1-4	-	TRBV7-8	-
CASSLSGALREKLFF	TGTGCCAGCAGTTTATCGGGGGCCCTTAGGGAAAAACTGTTTTTT	TRBJ1-4	-	TRBV27	-
CASSEYFNGYTF	TGTGCCAGCAGTGAATATTTCAATGGCTACACCTTC	TRBJ1-2	-	TRBV25-1	-